The 25 T cell receptor beta chains below were found in one sample sequenced in a study of blood T cell repertoires in COVID-19. Generated by immunoSEQ multiplex PCR, the TCRdb table keeps only in-frame clones and is missing some. The data contain some 240,000 clones, more than 70% of them singletons. Material for sequencing was peripheral blood. These receptors all come from a human donor in a cohort sampled during active COVID-19.

The chain links TRBV5-8 to TRBJ1-2, with 8 bases matching TRBD1. The V segment lost 7 bases and the J segment 3 bases; nucleotides outside the gene matches: 11. CDR1 is SGHTS and CDR2 is YDEGEE in the germline V gene. This CDR3 is built from 15 residues. CDR3 DNA sequence: TGTGCCAGCGTTGTCAGGGGGCCTCGGGACTATGGCTACACCTTC. Its protein product is CASVVRGPRDYGYTF.

V usage is TRBV10-3 and J usage is TRBJ1-5; TRBD1 might be the D (6 bases). Trimming pared 5 bases from V and 7 bases from J, leaving 18 bases between. The CDR3 contains 15 residues. The V gene's germline CDR1 is ENHRY and CDR2 SYGVKD. CDR3 region: CAISNSGEGWQPQHF. The CDR3 DNA follows: TGTGCCATCAGTAACTCAGGGGAAGGTTGGCAGCCCCAGCATTTT.

This clone was picked up a small number of times. V is TRBV28 and J is TRBJ1-5; unclear D gene. The CDR3 has 14 residues. Germline CDR1 and CDR2: MDHEN and SYDVKM. Trimming removed 2 bases at V and 1 base at J, with 6 bases between. The CDR3 spells CASSLDQSNQPQHF. In nucleotides, the CDR3 is TGTGCCAGCAGTTTAGATCAGAGCAATCAGCCCCAGCATTTT.

J is TRBJ2-5 and V is TRBV27, with D possibly TRBD2 on 5 matching bases. The CDR3 loop spans 14 amino acids. Trimming shortened V by 6 bases and J by 3 bases, and 14 bases separated the two germline ends. In germline, CDR1 is MNHEY, CDR2 SMNVEV (reference sequence). CDR3 nucleotide sequence: TGTGCCAGCAGCACACGGAGGCAGGAAGAGACCCAGTACTTC. It yields the protein CASSTRRQEETQYF.

The J gene is TRBJ2-5, the V gene TRBV18; D may be TRBD2 (5 bases). The CDR3 runs to 15 residues. CDR1 KGHSH and CDR2 LQKENI come from the germline V gene. With 0 bases removed from V and 0 bases from J, the gap between germline ends came to 8 bases. The DNA of the CDR3 is TGTGCCAGCTCACCACCTAGCGCCAACCAAGAGACCCAGTACTTC. It translates to CASSPPSANQETQYF.

Concerning this clone itself: Other DNA sequences within the sample encode an identical CDR3. The chain links TRBV30 to TRBJ2-7; D uncertain. Trimming cost V 0 bases and J 3 bases, with 3 bases left between them. The CDR3 covers 11 residues. Germline V CDR1 and CDR2: GTSNPN, SVGIG (reference sequence). CDR3 sequence reads: CAWSVLYEQYF. In DNA, the CDR3 is TGTGCCTGGAGTGTACTCTACGAGCAGTACTTC.

The rearrangement links TRBV7-9 to TRBJ1-1; the match to TRBD1 covers 8 bases. The CDR3 has 13 amino acids. V dropped 4 bases and J dropped 8; count of bases not matched to a gene: 6. Germline CDR1 SEHNR, CDR2 FQNEAQ (reference sequence). DNA of the CDR3: TGTGCCAGCAGCTCAACAGGGGGATTGGAAGCTTTCTTT. Its protein product is CASSSTGGLEAFF. Full variable domain (missing parts from reference TRBV7-9 and TRBJ1-1): DTGVSQNPRHKITKRGQNVTFRCDPISEHNRLYWYRQTLGQGPEFLTYFQNEAQLEKSRLLSDRFSAERPKGSFSTLEIQRTEQGDSAMYLCASSSTGGLEAFFGQGTRLTVV.

V gene TRBV7-9 combines with J gene TRBJ2-1; TRBD2 matches 14 bases. Trimming removed 5 bases from V and 10 bases from J; junction bases left unmatched: 7. CDR3 length: 15 amino acids. Germline V gene data show CDR1 as SEHNR and CDR2 as FQNEAQ (reference sequence). The CDR3 DNA sequence: TGTGCCAGCAGCCTAGGGACTAGCGGGGGAGCCGAGCAGTTCTTC. Protein sequence: CASSLGTSGGAEQFF.

The genes are TRBV7-3 and TRBJ2-5; D may be TRBD1 (5 bases). The CDR3 length is 13 residues. Germline CDR1 and CDR2: SGHTA and FQGTGA. V was trimmed by 4 bases and J by 2 bases, leaving 8 bases between them. CDR3 amino acids: CASSYTGQETQYF. CDR3 DNA: TGTGCCAGCAGCTATACAGGTCAAGAGACCCAGTACTTC.

Notes on this clone: The sample carries other DNA sequences with the same CDR3. The CDR3 reads CASSIQGATNEKLFF. The CDR3 DNA sequence: TGTGCCAGTAGTATACAGGGGGCGACTAATGAAAAACTGTTTTTT. This chain connects TRBV19 to TRBJ1-4; 8 bases map to TRBD1. There are 15 residues in the CDR3. Germline V gives CDR1 LNHDA, CDR2 SQIVND (reference sequence). J gave up 2 bases and V 2 bases, and 1 base lay outside the gene matches.

This clone was seen just once. The chain employs TRBV5-1 and TRBJ1-2, with a possible D match to TRBD1 (5 bases). Per germline, CDR1 SGHRS and CDR2 YFSETQ. The CDR3 has 13 amino acids. Trimming shortened V by 4 bases and J by 0 bases, and 7 bases separated the two germline ends. DNA for the CDR3: TGCGCCAGCAGCACACAGGCTAACTATGGCTACACCTTC. Translated: CASSTQANYGYTF.

Here the CDR3 DNA reads TGTGCCAGCAGCACAGGGGGCAGGGATGGAAGGGAGACCCAGTACTTC. It yields the protein CASSTGGRDGRETQYF. The rearrangement joins TRBV11-2 to TRBJ2-5, with TRBD1 matching over 9 bases. The CDR3 runs to 16 residues. Germline CDR1 and CDR2: SGHAT and FQNNGV. With 5 bases clipped from V and 5 bases from J, the junction kept 12 bases outside the gene matches.

The rearrangement joins TRBV6-5 to TRBJ2-7; 8 bases agree with TRBD1. The CDR3 spans 15 residues. Germline trimming cut 0 bases from V and 3 bases from J; bases unmatched to any gene: 4. Germline CDR1 reads MNHEY; CDR2 reads SVGAGI. The CDR3, as DNA: TGTGCCAGCAGTTACTCGGGGGACAGGTACTACGAGCAGTACTTC. Protein: CASSYSGDRYYEQYF.

This clone turned up a few times. J is TRBJ2-3 and V is TRBV7-6, with TRBD1 as a possible D gene (5 bases). Germline loops: CDR1 SGHVS, CDR2 FNYEAQ. The CDR3 contains 15 residues. V was clipped by 1 base and J by 2 bases, with 10 bases between them. DNA for the CDR3: TGTGCCAGCAGCTTAGTGGTGGGGCACACAGATACGCAGTATTTT. It is translated as CASSLVVGHTDTQYF.

The chain uses TRBV6-2 or TRBV6-3 and TRBJ2-7, with 9 bases fitting TRBD1. V lost 6 bases and J lost 6; bases outside the gene matches: 9. The CDR3 loop spans 14 amino acids. Per germline, CDR1 MNHEY and CDR2 SVGEGT. The CDR3 bases are TGTGCCAGCAGCCAAGGGACAGGGTTTGCCGAGCAGTACTTC. This sequence encodes CASSQGTGFAEQYF.

The chain carries TRBV28 and TRBJ1-3, with D perhaps matching TRBD1 (5 bases). This CDR3 is 15 amino acids long. Between the trimmed V and J ends, which lost 7 bases and 4 bases, there was a span of 17 bases. CDR1 and CDR2 (germline): MDHEN, SYDVKM. The CDR3 DNA reads as TGTGCCAGCACATCCCAGGGTCTCTGGGGAAACACCATATATTTT. This encodes CASTSQGLWGNTIYF.

The genes are TRBV28 and TRBJ2-7, with 10 bases matching TRBD1. The V segment lost 7 bases and the J segment 5 bases; nucleotides outside the gene matches: 14. CDR1 MDHEN and CDR2 SYDVKM come from the germline V gene. The CDR3 extends over 16 amino acids. The DNA of the CDR3 is TGTGCCAGCAAATTACTGACGGGACAGGGGTCCGACGAGCAGTACTTC. As protein: CASKLLTGQGSDEQYF.

The rearrangement joins TRBV7-2 to TRBJ1-1; D perhaps matches TRBD1 (5 bases). V gave up 1 base and J gave up 5 bases, with 14 bases separating them. The CDR3 length is 15 residues. Germline assignment: CDR1 SGHTA and CDR2 FQGNSA. The CDR3 loop reads CASSLVVGEGTEAFF. The CDR3 DNA follows: TGTGCCAGCAGCTTAGTAGTGGGGGAGGGGACTGAAGCTTTCTTT.

This clone occurred once. The chain recombines TRBV5-5 with TRBJ1-2; 7 positions match TRBD1. The CDR3 consists of 13 residues. Germline CDR1 SGHKS, CDR2 YYEKEE (reference sequence). V gave up 5 bases and J gave up 3 bases; unmatched junction bases: 4. The CDR3 DNA reads TGTGCCAGCAGTTTCGACAGGGACTATGGCTACACCTTC. Encoded protein: CASSFDRDYGYTF. The whole variable domain, remainder taken from reference TRBV5-5 and TRBJ1-2, is DAGVTQSPTHLIKTRGQQVTLRCSPISGHKSVSWYQQVLGQGPQFIFQYYEKEERGRGNFPDRFSARQFPNYSSELNVNALLLGDSALYLCASSFDRDYGYTFGSGTRLTVV.

The V gene is TRBV28, the J gene TRBJ2-7; tentative D call: TRBD2 (6 bases). Germline assignment: CDR1 MDHEN and CDR2 SYDVKM. V lost 6 bases and J lost 10, with 13 bases in between. The CDR3 runs to 11 residues. CDR3 DNA sequence: TGTGCCAGCAGGGCGGGGATCGACCAGTACTTC. Translating gives CASRAGIDQYF.

The CDR3: CASTRGQAGFGETQYF. CDR3 nucleotides: TGTGCCAGCACCCGAGGTCAAGCGGGGTTCGGAGAGACCCAGTACTTC. The chain is built from TRBV5-8 and TRBJ2-5, with 7 bases fitting TRBD2. Germline CDR1 and CDR2: SGHTS and YDEGEE. V shed 6 bases and J 4 bases; nucleotides not matched to a gene: 15. The CDR3 has 16 amino acids. The full variable domain, its missing parts supplied by reference TRBV5-8 and TRBJ2-5, is EAGVTQSPTHLIKTRGQQATLRCSPISGHTSVYWYQQALGLGLQFLLWYDEGEERNRGNFPPRFSGRQFPNYSSELNVNALELEDSALYLCASTRGQAGFGETQYFGPGTRLLVL.

This rearrangement joins TRBV5-5 to TRBJ1-5; D unclear. Germline V gives CDR1 SGHKS, CDR2 YYEKEE (reference sequence). Trimming cost V 0 bases and J 5 bases, with 9 bases left between them. The CDR3 extends over 14 amino acids. Written as DNA, the CDR3 is TGTGCCAGCAGCTTGGGGGCAGGCGATCAGCCCCAGCATTTT. This translates into CASSLGAGDQPQHF. Full variable domain (outside the CDR3, taken from reference TRBV5-5 and TRBJ1-5): DAGVTQSPTHLIKTRGQQVTLRCSPISGHKSVSWYQQVLGQGPQFIFQYYEKEERGRGNFPDRFSARQFPNYSSELNVNALLLGDSALYLCASSLGAGDQPQHFGDGTRLSIL.

The V gene is TRBV2, the J gene TRBJ2-5; TRBD2 aligns across 8 bases. The CDR3 is 14 amino acids. The germline gives CDR1 SNHLY, CDR2 FYNNEI. V was pared by 6 bases and J by 3 bases, with 6 bases of the junction left unmatched. This chain's CDR3 is CASRHRGGEETQYF. The CDR3 DNA reads as TGTGCCAGCAGACATCGGGGGGGCGAAGAGACCCAGTACTTC.

This clone has just a few counts. The chain couples TRBV7-9 to TRBJ2-7; D ambiguous. This CDR3 region has 14 residues. Germline loops: CDR1 SEHNR, CDR2 FQNEAQ (reference sequence). V lost 3 bases and J lost 2, with 11 bases in between. CDR3 bases: TGTGCCAGCAGCTTTAAAAAGTCTACCTACGAGCAGTACTTC. Protein product: CASSFKKSTYEQYF.

This chain uses TRBV2 with TRBJ1-1; 7 nucleotides agree with TRBD1. The junction had 8 bases not matched to a gene; V was cut back by 1 base and J by 0 bases. This CDR3 contains 17 residues. Germline V gene sequence: CDR1 SNHLY, CDR2 FYNNEI. CDR3 sequence: CASSEGDSDFMNTEAFF. Written as DNA, the CDR3 is TGTGCCAGCAGTGAAGGGGACAGCGACTTTATGAACACTGAAGCTTTCTTT.